This record covers a single T cell receptor (beta chain). Its antigen is not known. The CDR3 has 14 residues. Germline V lookup: CDR1 SEHNR, CDR2 FQNEAQ (reference sequence). The V gene end was trimmed by 4 bases and the J gene end by 9 bases; junction bases not matched to a gene: 5. The data originate from a study of T cells after yellow fever vaccination. Study overall: SMART-Seq v4 Ultra Low Input prepared the low-cell-number fractions. Findings and limits, study-wide: The presence of abundant clonotypes contaminating from the bulk population was possible in FACS-sorted repertoires. Reappearing after the booster were most of the clones from primary vaccination (around 95% CD4, approximately 85% CD8).

TCRdb ran MiXCR on the 5' RACE reads and lists one entry per CDR3 protein. The table records roughly 240,000 distinct CDR3 sequences, less than 7.5% of them present only once. The receptor comes from a man younger than 40 who received the YFV17D yellow fever vaccine. Material: CD4+ T cells sorted from PBMCs, obtained on the day of the yellow fever booster vaccination. The chain joins TRBV7-9 to TRBJ2-1; TRBD2 matches at 11 bases. Written as DNA, the CDR3 is TGTGCCAGCAGCTCAGAACTAGCGGGAGTTGAGCAGTTCTTC. Translating gives CASSSELAGVEQFF.